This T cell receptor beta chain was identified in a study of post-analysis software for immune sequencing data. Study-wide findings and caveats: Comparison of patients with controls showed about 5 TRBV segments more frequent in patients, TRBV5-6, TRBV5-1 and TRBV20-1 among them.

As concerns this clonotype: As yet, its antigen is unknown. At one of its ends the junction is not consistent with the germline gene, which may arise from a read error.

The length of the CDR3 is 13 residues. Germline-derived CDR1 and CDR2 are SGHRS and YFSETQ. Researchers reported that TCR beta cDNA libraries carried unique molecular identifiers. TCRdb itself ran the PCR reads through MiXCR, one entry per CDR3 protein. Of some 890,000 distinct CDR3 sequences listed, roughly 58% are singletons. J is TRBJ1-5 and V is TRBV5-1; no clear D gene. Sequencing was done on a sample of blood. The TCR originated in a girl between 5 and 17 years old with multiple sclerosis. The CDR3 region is CASSSGINHPQHF. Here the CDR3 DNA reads TGCGCCAGCAGCTCTGGCATCAATCACCCCCAGCATTTT.